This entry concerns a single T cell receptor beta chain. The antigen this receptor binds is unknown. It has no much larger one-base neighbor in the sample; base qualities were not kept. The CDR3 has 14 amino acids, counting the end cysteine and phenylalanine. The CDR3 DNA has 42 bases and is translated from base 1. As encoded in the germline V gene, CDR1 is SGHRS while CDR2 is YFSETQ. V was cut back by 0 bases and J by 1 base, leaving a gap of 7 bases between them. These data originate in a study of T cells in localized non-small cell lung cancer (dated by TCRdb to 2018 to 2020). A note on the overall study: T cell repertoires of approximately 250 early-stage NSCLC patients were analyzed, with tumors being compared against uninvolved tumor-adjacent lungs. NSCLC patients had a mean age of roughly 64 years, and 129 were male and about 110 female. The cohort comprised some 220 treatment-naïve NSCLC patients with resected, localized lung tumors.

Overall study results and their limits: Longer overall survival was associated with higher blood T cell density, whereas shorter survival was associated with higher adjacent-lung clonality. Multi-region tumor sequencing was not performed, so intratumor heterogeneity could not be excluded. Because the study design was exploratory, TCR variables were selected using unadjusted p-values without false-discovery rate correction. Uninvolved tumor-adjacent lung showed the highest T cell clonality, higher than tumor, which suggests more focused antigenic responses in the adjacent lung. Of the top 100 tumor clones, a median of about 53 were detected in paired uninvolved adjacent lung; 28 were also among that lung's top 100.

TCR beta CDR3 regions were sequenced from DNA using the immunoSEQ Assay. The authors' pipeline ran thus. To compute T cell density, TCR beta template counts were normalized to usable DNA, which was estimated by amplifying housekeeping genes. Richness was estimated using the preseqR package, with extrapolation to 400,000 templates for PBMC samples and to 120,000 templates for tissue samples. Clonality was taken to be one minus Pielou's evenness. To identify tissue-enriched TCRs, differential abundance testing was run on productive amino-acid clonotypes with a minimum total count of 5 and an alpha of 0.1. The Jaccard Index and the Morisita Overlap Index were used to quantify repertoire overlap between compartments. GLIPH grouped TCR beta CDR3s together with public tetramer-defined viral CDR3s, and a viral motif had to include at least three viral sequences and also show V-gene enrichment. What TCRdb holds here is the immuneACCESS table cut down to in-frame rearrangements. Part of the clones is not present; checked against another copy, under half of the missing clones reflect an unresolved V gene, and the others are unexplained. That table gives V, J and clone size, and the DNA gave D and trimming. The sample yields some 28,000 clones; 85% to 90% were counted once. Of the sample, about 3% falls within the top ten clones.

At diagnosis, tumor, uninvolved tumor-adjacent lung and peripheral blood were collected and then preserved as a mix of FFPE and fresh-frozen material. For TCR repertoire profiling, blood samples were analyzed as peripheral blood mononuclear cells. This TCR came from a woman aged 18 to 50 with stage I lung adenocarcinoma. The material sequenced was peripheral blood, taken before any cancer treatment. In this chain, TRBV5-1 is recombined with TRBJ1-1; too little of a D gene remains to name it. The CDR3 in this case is CASSLGDENTEAFF. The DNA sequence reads TGCGCCAGCAGCTTGGGCGACGAGAACACTGAAGCTTTCTTT.